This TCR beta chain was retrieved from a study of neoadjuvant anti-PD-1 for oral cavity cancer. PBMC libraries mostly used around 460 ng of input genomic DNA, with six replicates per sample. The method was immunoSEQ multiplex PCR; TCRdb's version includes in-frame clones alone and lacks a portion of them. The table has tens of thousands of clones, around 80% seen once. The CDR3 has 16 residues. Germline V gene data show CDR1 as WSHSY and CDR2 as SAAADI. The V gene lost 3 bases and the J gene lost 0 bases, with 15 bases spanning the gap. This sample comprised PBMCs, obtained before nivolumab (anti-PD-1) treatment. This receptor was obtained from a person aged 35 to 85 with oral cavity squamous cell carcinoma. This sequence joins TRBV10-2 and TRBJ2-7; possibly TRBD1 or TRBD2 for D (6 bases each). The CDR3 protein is CASSDPWGASSYEQYF. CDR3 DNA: TGCGCCAGCAGTGATCCCTGGGGGGCAAGCTCCTACGAGCAGTACTTC.